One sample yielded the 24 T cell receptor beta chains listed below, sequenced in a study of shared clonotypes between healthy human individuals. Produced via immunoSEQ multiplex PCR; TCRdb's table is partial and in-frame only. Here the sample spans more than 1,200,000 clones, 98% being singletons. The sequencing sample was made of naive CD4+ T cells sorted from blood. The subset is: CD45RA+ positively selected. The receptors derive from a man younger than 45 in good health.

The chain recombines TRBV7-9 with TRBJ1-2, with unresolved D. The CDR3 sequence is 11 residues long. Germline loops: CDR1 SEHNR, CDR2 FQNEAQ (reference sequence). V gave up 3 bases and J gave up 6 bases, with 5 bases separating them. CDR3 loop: CASSLEDGYTF. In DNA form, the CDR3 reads TGTGCCAGCAGCTTGGAGGATGGCTACACCTTC.

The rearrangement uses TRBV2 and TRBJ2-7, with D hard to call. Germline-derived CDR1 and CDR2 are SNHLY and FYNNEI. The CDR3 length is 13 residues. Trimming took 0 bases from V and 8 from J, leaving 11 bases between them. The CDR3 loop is CASSEALLGKQYF. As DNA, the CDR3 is TGTGCCAGCAGTGAAGCGCTTCTTGGAAAGCAGTACTTC.

The chain's CDR3 is CASSPPPRGAVTDTQYF. The CDR3 DNA sequence: TGCGCCAGCAGCCCGCCGCCGCGGGGGGCGGTCACAGATACGCAGTATTTT. The rearrangement joins TRBV5-1 to TRBJ2-3, with TRBD2 identical over 8 bases. This CDR3 has 17 residues. The ends lost 4 bases at V and 2 bases at J; junction bases unmatched: 12. Germline V gene data show CDR1 as SGHRS and CDR2 as YFSETQ.

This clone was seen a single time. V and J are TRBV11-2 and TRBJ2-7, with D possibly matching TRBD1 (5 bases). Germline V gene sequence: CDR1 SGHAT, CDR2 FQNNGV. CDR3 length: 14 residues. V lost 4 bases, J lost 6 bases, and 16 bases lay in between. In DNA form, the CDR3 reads TGTGCCAGCAGCTCCAATCTAGGGGTAAGCGAGCAGTACTTC. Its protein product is CASSSNLGVSEQYF.

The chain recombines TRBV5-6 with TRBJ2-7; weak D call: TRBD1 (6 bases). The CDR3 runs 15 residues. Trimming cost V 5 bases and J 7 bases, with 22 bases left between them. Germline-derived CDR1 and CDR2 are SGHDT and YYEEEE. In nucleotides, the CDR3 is TGTGCCAGCAGTCAGAGAGGAGGACAGACGAGGGAGCAGTACTTC. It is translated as CASSQRGGQTREQYF.

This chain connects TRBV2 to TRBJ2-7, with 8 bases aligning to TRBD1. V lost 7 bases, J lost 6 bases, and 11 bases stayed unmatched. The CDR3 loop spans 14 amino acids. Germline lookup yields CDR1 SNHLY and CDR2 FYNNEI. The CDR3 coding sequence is TGTGCCAGCAACCGGGAAGCAGGGGGCGGCGAGCAGTACTTC. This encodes CASNREAGGGEQYF.

The CDR3 spells CASSVDSISYEQYF. The CDR3 DNA follows: TGTGCCAGCAGCGTGGACAGTATATCCTACGAGCAGTACTTC. The chain uses TRBV9 and TRBJ2-7, with D maybe TRBD1 (6 bases). Germline V gene sequence: CDR1 SGDLS, CDR2 YYNGEE. This CDR3 is 14 amino acids long. Trimming took 2 bases from V and 1 from J, leaving 10 bases between them.

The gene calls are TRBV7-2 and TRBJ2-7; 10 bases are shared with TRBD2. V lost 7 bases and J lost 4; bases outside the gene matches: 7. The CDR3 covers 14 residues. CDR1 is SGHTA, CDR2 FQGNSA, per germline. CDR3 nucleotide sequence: TGTGCCAGCACTCCAGGGGGACTAGCGTACGAGCAGTACTTC. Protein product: CASTPGGLAYEQYF.

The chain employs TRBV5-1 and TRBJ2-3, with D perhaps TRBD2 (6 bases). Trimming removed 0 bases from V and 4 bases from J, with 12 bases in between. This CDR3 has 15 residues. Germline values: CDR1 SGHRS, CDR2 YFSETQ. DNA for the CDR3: TGCGCCAGCAGCTTGGGGGCGGGATGGCCAGATACGCAGTATTTT. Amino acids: CASSLGAGWPDTQYF.

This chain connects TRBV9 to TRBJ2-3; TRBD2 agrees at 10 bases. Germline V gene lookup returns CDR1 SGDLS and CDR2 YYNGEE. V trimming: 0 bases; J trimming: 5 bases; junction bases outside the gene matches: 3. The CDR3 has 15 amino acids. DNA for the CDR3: TGTGCCAGCAGCGTAGTATCTAGCGGGAGAGATACGCAGTATTTT. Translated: CASSVVSSGRDTQYF.

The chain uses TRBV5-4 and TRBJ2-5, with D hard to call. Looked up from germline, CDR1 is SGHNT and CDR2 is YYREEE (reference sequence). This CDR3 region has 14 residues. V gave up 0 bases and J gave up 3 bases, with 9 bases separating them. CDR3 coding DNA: TGTGCCAGCAGCTTGGGTCAGAACGAAGAGACCCAGTACTTC. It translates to CASSLGQNEETQYF.

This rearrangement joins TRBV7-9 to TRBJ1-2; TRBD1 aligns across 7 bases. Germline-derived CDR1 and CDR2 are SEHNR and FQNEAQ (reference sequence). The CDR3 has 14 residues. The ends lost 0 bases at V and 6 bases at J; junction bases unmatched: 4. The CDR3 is CASSLATGVDGYTF. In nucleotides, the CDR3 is TGTGCCAGCAGCTTAGCCACAGGGGTCGATGGCTACACCTTC.

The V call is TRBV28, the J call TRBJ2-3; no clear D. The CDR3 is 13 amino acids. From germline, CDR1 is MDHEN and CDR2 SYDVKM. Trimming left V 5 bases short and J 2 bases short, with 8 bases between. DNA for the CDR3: TGTGCCAGCAGTAACTCCTACACAGATACGCAGTATTTT. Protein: CASSNSYTDTQYF.

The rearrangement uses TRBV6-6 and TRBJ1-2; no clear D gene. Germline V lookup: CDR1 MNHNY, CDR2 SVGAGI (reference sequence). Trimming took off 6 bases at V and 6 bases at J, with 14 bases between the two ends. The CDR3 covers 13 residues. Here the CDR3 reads CASRSTGGNGYTF. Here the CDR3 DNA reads TGTGCCAGCAGGTCCACCGGTGGGAATGGCTACACCTTC.

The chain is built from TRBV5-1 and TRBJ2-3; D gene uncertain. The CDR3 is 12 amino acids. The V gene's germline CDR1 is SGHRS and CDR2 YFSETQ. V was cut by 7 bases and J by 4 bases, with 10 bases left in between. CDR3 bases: TGCGCCAGCGGCCCTACGGCAGATACGCAGTATTTT. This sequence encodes CASGPTADTQYF.

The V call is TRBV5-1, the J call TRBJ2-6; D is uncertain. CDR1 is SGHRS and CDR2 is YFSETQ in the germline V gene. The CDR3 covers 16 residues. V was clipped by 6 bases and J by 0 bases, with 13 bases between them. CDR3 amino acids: CASTLNVGSGANVLTF. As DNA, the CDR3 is TGCGCCAGCACGTTAAATGTAGGCTCTGGGGCCAACGTCCTGACTTTC.

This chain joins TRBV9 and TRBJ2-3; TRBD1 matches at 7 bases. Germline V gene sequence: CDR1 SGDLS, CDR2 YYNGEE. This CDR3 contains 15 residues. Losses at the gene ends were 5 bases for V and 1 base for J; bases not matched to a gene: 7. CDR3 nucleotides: TGTGCCAGCAGTCAAGGGACAGTCGGCACAGATACGCAGTATTTT. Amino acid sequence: CASSQGTVGTDTQYF.

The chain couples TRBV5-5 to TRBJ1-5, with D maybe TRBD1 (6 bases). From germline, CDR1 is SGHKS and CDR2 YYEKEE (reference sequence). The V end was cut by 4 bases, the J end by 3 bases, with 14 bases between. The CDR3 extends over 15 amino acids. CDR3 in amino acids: CASSLVAGANQPQHF. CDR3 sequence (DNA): TGTGCCAGCAGCCTCGTGGCAGGGGCCAATCAGCCCCAGCATTTT.

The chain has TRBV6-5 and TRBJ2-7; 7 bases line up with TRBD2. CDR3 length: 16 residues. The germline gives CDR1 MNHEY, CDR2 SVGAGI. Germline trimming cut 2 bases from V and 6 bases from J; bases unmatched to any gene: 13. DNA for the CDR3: TGTGCCAGCAGTTACATCGCTAGCGGAATCCCTAGCGAGCAGTACTTC. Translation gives CASSYIASGIPSEQYF.

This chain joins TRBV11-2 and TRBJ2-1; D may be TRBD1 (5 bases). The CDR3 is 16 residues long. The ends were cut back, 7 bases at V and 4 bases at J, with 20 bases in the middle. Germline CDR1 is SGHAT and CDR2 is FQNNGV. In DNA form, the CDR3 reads TGTGCCAGCAACCTTAGGGTTGAACAGGAGTACAATGAGCAGTTCTTC. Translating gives CASNLRVEQEYNEQFF.

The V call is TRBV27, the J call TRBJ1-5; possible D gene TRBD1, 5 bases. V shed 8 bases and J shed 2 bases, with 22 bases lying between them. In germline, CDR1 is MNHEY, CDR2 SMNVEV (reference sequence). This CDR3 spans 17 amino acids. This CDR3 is CASRRQGSPRGNQPQHF. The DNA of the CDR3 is TGTGCCAGCCGAAGGCAGGGAAGCCCAAGGGGCAATCAGCCCCAGCATTTT.

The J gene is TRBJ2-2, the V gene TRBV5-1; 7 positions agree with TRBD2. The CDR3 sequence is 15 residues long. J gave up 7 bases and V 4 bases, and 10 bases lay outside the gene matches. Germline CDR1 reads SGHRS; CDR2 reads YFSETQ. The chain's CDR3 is CASSPEAGVGGELFF. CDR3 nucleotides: TGCGCCAGCAGCCCGGAGGCGGGAGTTGGCGGGGAGCTGTTTTTT.

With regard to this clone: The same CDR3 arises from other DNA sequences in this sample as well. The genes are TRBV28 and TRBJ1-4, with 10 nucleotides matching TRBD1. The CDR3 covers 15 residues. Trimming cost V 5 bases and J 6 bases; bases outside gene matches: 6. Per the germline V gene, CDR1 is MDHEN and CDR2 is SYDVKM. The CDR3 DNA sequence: TGTGCCAGCAGTCCAGCCGGGACAGGGGATGAAAAACTGTTTTTT. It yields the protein CASSPAGTGDEKLFF.

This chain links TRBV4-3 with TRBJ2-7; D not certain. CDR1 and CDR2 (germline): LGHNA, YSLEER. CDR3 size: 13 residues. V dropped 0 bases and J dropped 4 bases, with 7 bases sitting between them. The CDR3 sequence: CASSQDREYEQYF. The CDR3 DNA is TGCGCCAGCAGCCAAGATCGCGAATACGAGCAGTACTTC.